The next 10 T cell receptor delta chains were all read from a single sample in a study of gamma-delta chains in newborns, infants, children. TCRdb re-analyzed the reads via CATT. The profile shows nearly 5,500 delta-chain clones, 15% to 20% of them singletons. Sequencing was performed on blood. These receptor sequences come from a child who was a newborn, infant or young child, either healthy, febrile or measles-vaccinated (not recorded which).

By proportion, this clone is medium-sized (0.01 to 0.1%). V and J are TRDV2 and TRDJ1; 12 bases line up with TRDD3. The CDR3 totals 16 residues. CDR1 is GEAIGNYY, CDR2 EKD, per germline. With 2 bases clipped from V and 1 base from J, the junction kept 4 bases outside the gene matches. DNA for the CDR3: TGTGCCTGTGACAGTCTGGGGGATACGGTCACCGATAAACTCATCTTT. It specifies CACDSLGDTVTDKLIF.

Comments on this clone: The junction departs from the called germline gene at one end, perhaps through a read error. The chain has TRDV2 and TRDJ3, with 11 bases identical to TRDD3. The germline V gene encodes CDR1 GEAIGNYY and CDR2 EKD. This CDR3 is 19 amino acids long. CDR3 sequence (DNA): TGTGCCTGTGACACCGTACTGGGGGATAGGTCCTGGGACACCCGACCGATGTTTTTC. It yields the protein CACDTVLGDRSWDTRPMFF.

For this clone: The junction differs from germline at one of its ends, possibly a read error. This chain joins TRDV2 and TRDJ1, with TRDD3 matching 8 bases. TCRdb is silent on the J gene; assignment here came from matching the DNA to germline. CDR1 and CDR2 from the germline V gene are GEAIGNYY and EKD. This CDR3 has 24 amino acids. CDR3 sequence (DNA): TGTGCATGTGACACGTCGGGAACCAGGTACGGTACTGGGGGTACGCGTTACCGTGCCGATAAACTCATCTTT. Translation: CACDTSGTRYGTGGTRYRADKLIF.

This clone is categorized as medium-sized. This chain's CDR3 is CACDTVGDGGSTLRTDKLIF. The CDR3 bases are TGTGCCTGTGACACCGTTGGCGATGGGGGATCCACCCTACGCACCGATAAACTCATCTTT. This chain uses TRDV2 with TRDJ1, with TRDD3 matching over 8 bases. This CDR3 is 20 amino acids long. From germline, CDR1 is GEAIGNYY and CDR2 EKD. The junction had 18 bases not matched to a gene; V was cut back by 0 bases and J by 1 base.

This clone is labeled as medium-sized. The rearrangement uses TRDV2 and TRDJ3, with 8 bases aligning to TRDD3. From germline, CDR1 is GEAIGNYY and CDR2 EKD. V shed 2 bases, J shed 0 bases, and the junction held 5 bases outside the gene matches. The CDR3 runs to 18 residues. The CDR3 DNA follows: TGTGCCTGTGACAAAACTGGGGGTTACTCCTGGGACACCCGACAGATGTTTTTC. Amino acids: CACDKTGGYSWDTRQMFF.

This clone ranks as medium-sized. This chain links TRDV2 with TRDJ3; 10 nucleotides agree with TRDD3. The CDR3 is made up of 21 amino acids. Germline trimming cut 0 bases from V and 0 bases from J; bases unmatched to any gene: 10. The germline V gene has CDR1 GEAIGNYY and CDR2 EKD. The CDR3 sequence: CACDTGQGDTRRSWDTRQMFF. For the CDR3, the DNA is TGTGCCTGTGACACCGGGCAGGGGGATACGCGACGCTCCTGGGACACCCGACAGATGTTTTTC.

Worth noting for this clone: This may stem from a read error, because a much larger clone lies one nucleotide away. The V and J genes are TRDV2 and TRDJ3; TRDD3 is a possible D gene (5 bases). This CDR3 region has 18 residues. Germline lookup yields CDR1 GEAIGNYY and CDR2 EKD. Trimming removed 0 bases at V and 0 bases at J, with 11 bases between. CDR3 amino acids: CACDTEWGSSWDTRQMFF. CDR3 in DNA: TGTGCCTGTGACACCGAATGGGGAAGCTCCTGGGACACCCGACAGATGTTTTTC.

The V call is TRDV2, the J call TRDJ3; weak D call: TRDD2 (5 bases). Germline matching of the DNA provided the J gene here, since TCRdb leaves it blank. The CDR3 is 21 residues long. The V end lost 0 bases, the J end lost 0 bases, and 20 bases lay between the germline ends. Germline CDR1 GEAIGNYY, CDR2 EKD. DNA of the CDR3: TGTGCCTGTGACACCGTGAAAGGGTGCTCTTCCAGCTCCTGGGACACCCGACAGATGTTTTTC. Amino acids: CACDTVKGCSSSSWDTRQMFF.

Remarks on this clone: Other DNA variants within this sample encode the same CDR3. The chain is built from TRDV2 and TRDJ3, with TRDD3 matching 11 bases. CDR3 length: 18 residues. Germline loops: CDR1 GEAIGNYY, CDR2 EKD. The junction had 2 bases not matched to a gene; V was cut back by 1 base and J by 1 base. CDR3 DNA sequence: TGTGCCTGTGACACTGGGGGATACGCATCCTGGGACACCCGACAGATGTTTTTC. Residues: CACDTGGYASWDTRQMFF.

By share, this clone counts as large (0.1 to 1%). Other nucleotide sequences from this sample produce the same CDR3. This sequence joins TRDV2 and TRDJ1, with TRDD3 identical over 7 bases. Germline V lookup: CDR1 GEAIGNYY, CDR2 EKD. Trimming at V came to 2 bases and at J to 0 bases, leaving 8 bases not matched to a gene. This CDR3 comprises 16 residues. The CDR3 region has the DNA TGTGCCTGTGACAGTGTTGGGGGACAGAACACCGATAAACTCATCTTT. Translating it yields CACDSVGGQNTDKLIF.